The rows below give T cell receptor beta chains drawn from one sample of a study of response to subunit inactivated influenza vaccine. MiXCR, applied by TCRdb to the RT-PCR reads, yields one record per CDR3 protein. Altogether around 530,000 distinct CDR3 sequences are present, 10% to 15% being singletons, with the ten largest covering 10%. The source material was PBMCs from blood, sampled on the day of vaccination. All receptors come from a man in his fifties or sixties who received an inactivated influenza vaccine. The CDR3 runs from the conserved cysteine through the conserved F or W. Fields, in order: J gene, clone size, V gene, D gene, CDR3 DNA, CDR3 protein. A D gene is named only where the DNA matches it firmly. Expanded clones are given a class, and other clones once, few, many or no size at all.

>TRBJ2-7|-|TRBV5-1|TRBD1
TGCGCCAGCAGCTTGGTTACAGGGGTAAGCGAGCAGTACTTC
CASSLVTGVSEQYF
>TRBJ2-2|-|TRBV5-1|TRBD1
TGCGCCAGCAGCTTACAGGGACAGGGGGCTGGCGGGGAGCTGTTTTTT
CASSLQGQGAGGELFF
>TRBJ2-1|-|TRBV3-1|TRBD2
TGTGCCAGCAGCCAAGATCCCCGGGGGGTTTTTAGTTTCTTC
CASSQDPRGVFSFF
>TRBJ2-7|many|TRBV12-3/TRBV12-4|-
TGTGCCAGCAGTTTTACAGGGTCCTACGAGCAGTACTTC
CASSFTGSYEQYF
>TRBJ2-2|-|TRBV11-3|-
TGTGCCAGCAGCCCCACACCAGGGCTGAACACCGGGGAGCTGTTTTTT
CASSPTPGLNTGELFF
>TRBJ2-7|few|TRBV20-1|TRBD1
TGCAGTGCTAGTGGGGGACAGTCTATCCCCTACGAGCAGTACTTC
CSASGGQSIPYEQYF
>TRBJ1-2|few|TRBV5-1|-
TGCGCCAGCAGCTTGGAGGGACCGAGCTATGGCTACACCTTC
CASSLEGPSYGYTF
>TRBJ1-4|many|TRBV20-1|-
TGCAGTGCTAGTTACGGGGAAAAACTGTTTTTT
CSASYGEKLFF
>TRBJ2-3|-|TRBV20-1|TRBD1
TGCAGTACCATTGGACAGGGGAAAGATACGCAGTATTTT
CSTIGQGKDTQYF
>TRBJ2-5|few|TRBV4-3|-
TGCGCCAGCAGCCAAGAGCCGAGACCCAAAAAAGAGACCCAGTACTTC
CASSQEPRPKKETQYF
>TRBJ1-2|-|TRBV7-2|-
TGTGCCAGCAGCCCTCCGGGACACCGGGACTATGGCTACACCTTC
CASSPPGHRDYGYTF
>TRBJ2-6|few|TRBV5-1|-
TGCGCCAGCAGCTTGGCTGGGGCCTCTGGGGCCAACGTCCTGACTTTC
CASSLAGASGANVLTF
>TRBJ1-2|-|TRBV12-3/TRBV12-4|-
TGTGCCAGCAGCCGGGACAAAGGGAGCTATGGCTACACCTTC
CASSRDKGSYGYTF
>TRBJ2-1|many|TRBV12-3/TRBV12-4|-
TGTGCCAGCACTTTCGGCAGGCTTAGGTTAAATGAGCAGTTCTTC
CASTFGRLRLNEQFF
>TRBJ1-1|few|TRBV29-1|-
TGCAGCGGACAGACAGGACTGAACACTGAAGCTTTCTTT
CSGQTGLNTEAFF
>TRBJ2-2|-|TRBV12-3/TRBV12-4|-
TGTGCCAGCAGCACCGTGCCGGGAGGGGAGCTGTTTTTT
CASSTVPGGELFF
>TRBJ2-5|few|TRBV12-3/TRBV12-4|-
TGTGCCAGCAGCAACAGGGCAAGGGAGACCCAGTACTTC
CASSNRARETQYF
>TRBJ2-4|few|TRBV4-1|-
TGCGCCAGCAGCCAACCGGGACTAGCCAAAAACATTCAGTACTTC
CASSQPGLAKNIQYF
>TRBJ1-2|few|TRBV3-1|-
TGTGCCAGCAGCCCCGGGTTTCTCTATGGCTACACCTTC
CASSPGFLYGYTF